These T cell receptor beta chains were read from a single sample in a study of blood T cell repertoires in COVID-19. Clones were sequenced by immunoSEQ multiplex PCR, and TCRdb holds only the in-frame ones, with some missing. The top ten hold around 4.3% of the sample, which has approximately 300,000 clones, around 90% seen once. Source material: PBMCs or T cells enriched from blood (not recorded which). These receptor sequences come from a young woman with acute COVID-19. Each CDR3 is given with its conserved first and last residue. A D gene is named only where the DNA matches it firmly.

d_call | j_call | v_call | cdr3_aa
- | TRBJ2-7 | TRBV5-8 | CASSFVEQYF
TRBD1 | TRBJ2-5 | TRBV29-1 | CSVGLTGDVETQYF
- | TRBJ1-6 | TRBV25-1 | CASSSQALGSPLHF
- | TRBJ2-6 | TRBV6-2/TRBV6-3 | CASSYGRGSGANVLTF
TRBD2 | TRBJ2-1 | TRBV3-1/TRBV3-2 | CASSQVTTSGRNNEQFF
- | TRBJ2-7 | TRBV28 | CASTPTAGKKREQYF
TRBD1 | TRBJ1-3 | TRBV5-1 | CASSSTHRGTGNTIYF
TRBD2 | TRBJ2-7 | TRBV6-1 | CASSEGPSGSYYEQYF
TRBD1 | TRBJ2-6 | TRBV12-5 | CASGLVLGQVPSGANVLTF
- | TRBJ2-2 | TRBV4-2 | CASSQVRGGNTGELFF
- | TRBJ1-3 | TRBV6-6 | CASSPGSFISGNTIYF
- | TRBJ1-1 | TRBV21-1 | CASSATKGQGNTEAFF
- | TRBJ1-1 | TRBV27 | CASSLSYRVEAFF
TRBD2 | TRBJ2-3 | TRBV5-4 | CASSLERLAGGRTDTQYF
- | TRBJ1-5 | TRBV25-1 | CASSEKQPGQPQHF
TRBD2 | TRBJ2-7 | TRBV27 | CASSLSTGLAGGPSYEQYF
TRBD1 | TRBJ2-7 | TRBV28 | CASSPEGQGPYEQYF
- | TRBJ2-7 | TRBV18 | CASSRARSYEQYF
- | TRBJ1-1 | TRBV28 | CASSDRGTEAFF
- | TRBJ1-2 | TRBV5-1 | CASSLQGTGDLYGYTF
TRBD1 | TRBJ1-4 | TRBV28 | CASSSGQAFNEKLFF
- | TRBJ2-4 | TRBV15 | CATSRGRFGIRPKNIQYF
TRBD1 | TRBJ1-1 | TRBV5-1 | CASTGGTVNTEAFF
- | TRBJ1-4 | TRBV28 | CASRAQGFNEKLFF
- | TRBJ1-2 | TRBV11-2 | CASSLNMNYGYTF
- | TRBJ1-2 | TRBV10-3 | CAISDVVRRETNYGYTF
- | TRBJ1-2 | TRBV29-1 | CSVGETAYGYTF
- | TRBJ2-7 | TRBV4-1 | CASSQDLTGVAYEQYF
TRBD2 | TRBJ2-3 | TRBV6-1 | CASSEWRTGGADTQYF
TRBD2 | TRBJ2-1 | TRBV9 | CASSHGGGYEQFF
- | TRBJ2-6 | TRBV2 | CASRKVSESSGANVLTF
- | TRBJ1-2 | TRBV6-5 | CASSYARDYGYTF
- | TRBJ2-7 | TRBV27 | CASSLGWNRQFEGPYEQYF
TRBD2 | TRBJ2-1 | TRBV28 | CASRVLAGVYNEQFF
TRBD1 | TRBJ1-1 | TRBV28 | CASSFIDRGTEAFF
- | TRBJ1-6 | TRBV28 | CASSFVKRDLSNSPLHF
- | TRBJ1-1 | TRBV7-3 | CASSLNGRENTEAFF
TRBD1 | TRBJ1-1 | TRBV5-1 | CASSLADRGPTEAFF
- | TRBJ2-3 | TRBV7-2 | CASLGTDTQYF
- | TRBJ2-7 | TRBV5-1 | CASSAGGGLFHEQYF
TRBD1 | TRBJ1-2 | TRBV7-2 | CASSRGQGGYGYTF
- | TRBJ2-5 | TRBV11-3 | CASSEFKVPPQETQYF